Below, 12 T cell receptor beta chains from the same sample are listed, as sequenced in a study of breast tumors, draining lymph nodes, adjacent tissues. The lymph nodes were axillary draining lymph nodes from breast cancer patients. In TCRdb, the multiplex PCR reads were re-called with MiXCR into one record per CDR3 protein. The sample yields about 230,000 distinct CDR3 sequences, approximately 31% seen once. Sequencing was carried out using axillary lymph node tissue. Receptors originate from a female donor with breast cancer. Some clones in this sample may be carry-over from other donors' samples.

This rearrangement joins TRBV7-9 to TRBJ2-2; D is unresolved. The V and J ends lost 6 bases and 6 bases respectively, with 5 bases between them. Germline CDR1 is SEHNR and CDR2 is FQNEAQ (reference sequence). The length of the CDR3 is 11 residues. The CDR3: CASRRAGELFF. CDR3 sequence (DNA): TGTGCCAGCAGACGCGCCGGGGAGCTGTTTTTT. Together with reference TRBV7-9 and TRBJ2-2, the CDR3 gives the full variable domain: DTGVSQNPRHKITKRGQNVTFRCDPISEHNRLYWYRQTLGQGPEFLTYFQNEAQLEKSRLLSDRFSAERPKGSFSTLEIQRTEQGDSAMYLCASRRAGELFFGEGSRLTVL.

A remark on this clonotype: Since a much larger clone is just one base distant, this may be a read error. J is TRBJ2-5 and V is TRBV28, with 9 bases matching TRBD1. Germline V gives CDR1 MDHEN, CDR2 SYDVKM. V shed 3 bases and J 3 bases; nucleotides not matched to a gene: 8. This CDR3 comprises 16 residues. For the CDR3, the DNA is TGTGCCAGCAGTTTGACCGGGACAGGGTTAGAAGAGACCCAGTACTTC. Translating gives CASSLTGTGLEETQYF.

Details on this clonotype: The junction shows a germline mismatch at one end, possibly a read error. The V call is TRBV6-5, the J call TRBJ2-6, with 9 bases lining up with TRBD1. The CDR3 runs 17 residues. Germline loops: CDR1 MNHEY, CDR2 SVGAGI. The CDR3 region has the DNA TGTGCCGGCAGTAAGGGACAGGGTGTTACTGGGGCCAACGTCCTGACTTTC. Amino acids: CAGSKGQGVTGANVLTF.

This clonotype was counted at least ten times. The chain combines TRBV10-1 with TRBJ2-3; TRBD2 matches at 9 bases. V was pared by 11 bases and J by 5 bases, with 5 bases of the junction left unmatched. CDR3 length: 12 amino acids. CDR1 is WNHNN and CDR2 is SYGVQD in the germline V gene (reference sequence). The CDR3 coding sequence is TGCGCCGGCCTAGCGGGGAGAGATACGCAGTATTTT. This sequence encodes CAGLAGRDTQYF.

This clonotype was detected only a few times. This chain connects TRBV6-5 to TRBJ1-1; TRBD1 is a possible D gene (6 bases). V gave up 5 bases and J gave up 6 bases, with 16 bases separating them. The CDR3 totals 14 residues. Germline V gene data show CDR1 as MNHEY and CDR2 as SVGAGI. The CDR3 is CASSVDRINPEAFF. The CDR3 DNA is TGTGCCAGCAGTGTCGACAGGATTAACCCTGAAGCTTTCTTT.

In its sample, this clonotype was seen many times. The chain links TRBV11-2 to TRBJ2-3; 7 bases map to TRBD2. Looked up from germline, CDR1 is SGHAT and CDR2 is FQNNGV. V was pared by 5 bases and J by 2 bases, with 10 bases of the junction left unmatched. This CDR3 region has 16 residues. The CDR3 sequence is CASSLGEGRNTDTQYF. DNA for the CDR3: TGTGCCAGCAGCCTAGGGGAGGGGAGAAACACAGATACGCAGTATTTT.

This clonotype was seen ten or more times. This chain uses TRBV6-1 with TRBJ1-2; D might be TRBD1 (5 bases). CDR1 is MNHNS, CDR2 SASEGT, per germline. Trimming pared 6 bases from V and 5 bases from J, leaving 13 bases between. The CDR3 is 13 residues long. The CDR3 nucleotides are TGTGCCAGCAGGCCGGGGGAGGGATATGGCTACACCTTC. Translating it yields CASRPGEGYGYTF.

This clonotype was recorded at least ten times. The rearrangement joins TRBV5-4 to TRBJ2-6; D might be TRBD1 (6 bases). In germline, CDR1 is SGHNT, CDR2 YYREEE (reference sequence). Trimming stripped 6 bases from V and 0 bases from J, with 10 bases between. CDR3 length: 15 amino acids. The CDR3 here is CASTDRRSGANVLTF. The CDR3 DNA is TGTGCCAGCACCGACAGGCGCTCTGGGGCCAACGTCCTGACTTTC.

On this clonotype: Being one base from a much bigger clone, this may be a read error. The chain uses TRBV5-4 and TRBJ2-6; no clear D. CDR1 and CDR2 from the germline V gene are SGHNT and YYREEE (reference sequence). The CDR3 is made up of 17 amino acids. V was shortened by 0 bases and J by 1 base, with 11 bases between the two germline ends. The CDR3 nucleotides are TGTGCCAGCAGCTTGGGGTATCCGGGTTCTGGGGCCAACGTCCTGACTTTC. Residues: CASSLGYPGSGANVLTF.

Note on this clonotype: This may be a read error, as it is one base from a much larger clone. The chain combines TRBV9 with TRBJ2-7; D is unclear. The germline CDR1 and CDR2 sequences are SGDLS and YYNGEE. The CDR3 totals 14 residues. CDR3 sequence: CASSVRSTPYEQSF. The CDR3 coding sequence is TGTGCCAGCAGCGTTCGATCCACGCCCTACGAGCAGTCCTTC.

The chain combines TRBV5-6 with TRBJ2-5, with D tentatively TRBD2 (5 bases). The CDR3 spans 15 residues. The V end lost 3 bases, the J end lost 5 bases, and 17 bases lay between the germline ends. Germline CDR1 and CDR2: SGHDT and YYEEEE. In DNA, the CDR3 is TGTGCCAGCAGCTCGGCGGGCCCGGGGTTGGAGACCCAGTACTTC. Translating it yields CASSSAGPGLETQYF.

This clonotype was picked up many times. The V call is TRBV18, the J call TRBJ2-5; unclear D gene. V was trimmed by 3 bases and J by 3 bases, leaving 2 bases between them. This CDR3 contains 11 residues. Germline-derived CDR1 and CDR2 are KGHSH and LQKENI. CDR3 sequence reads: CASSPEETQYF. CDR3 DNA sequence: TGTGCCAGCTCACCGGAAGAGACCCAGTACTTC.